This T cell receptor beta chain was sequenced for a study of blood T cell repertoires in COVID-19. Study as a whole: COVID-19 samples, acute and convalescent, were from the United States, Italy and Spain.

The germline V and J ends were trimmed by 7 bases and 4 bases, with 15 bases remaining between them. The length of the CDR3 is 14 residues. CDR1 and CDR2 from the germline V gene are MNHEY and SMNVEV (reference sequence). All enrollees were roughly 18 to 90 years old and from roughly 26 US areas. Original handling: By means of reference gene primer amplification, nucleated cell counts were estimated. Assay used: immunoSEQ multiplex PCR; TCRdb lists only in-frame clones, some missing. That table supplies the V and J calls and clone size; D and trimming were determined from the DNA. The data contain 200,000 to 250,000 clones, about 91% of them seen just once; the ten biggest clones take up about 9.4%.

This receptor was identified in a man aged 18 to 35 with acute COVID-19. The sample comprised PBMCs or T cells enriched from blood (not recorded which). The genes are TRBV27 and TRBJ2-3, with D uncertain. DNA of the CDR3: TGTGCCAGCAATAGCCCGGTAGACGCAGATACGCAGTATTTT. This translates into CASNSPVDADTQYF.